The sequence of this T cell receptor (beta chain) was determined in a study of blood T cell repertoires in COVID-19. Study background: The United States, Italy and Spain supplied acute and convalescent COVID-19 samples. T cells, B-cell-depleted T cells, or PBMCs provided the cDNA or gDNA that served as material.

This clone came up once. In the authors' workflow: Amplifying reference gene primers gave estimates of nucleated cell counts. Using immunoSEQ multiplex PCR, the repertoire was profiled, and TCRdb retains in-frame clones only, with some absent. V and J calls and clone size come straight from that table; D and trimming were deduced from the DNA. The data show 100,000 or so clones, roughly 87% seen once. With 3 bases removed from V and 3 bases from J, the gap between germline ends came to 12 bases. Germline V lookup: CDR1 KGHSH, CDR2 LQKENI. The CDR3 sequence is 14 residues long. V is TRBV18 and J is TRBJ2-7; maybe TRBD1 (6 bases). The sequenced sample consisted of peripheral blood. This receptor was obtained from a man in his 60s with acute or convalescent COVID-19. The CDR3 DNA follows: TGTGCCAGCTCACCGGGGACACTCGACTACGAGCAGTACTTC. Translating gives CASSPGTLDYEQYF.